A selection of T cell receptor beta chains follows, all from one sample in a study of T cells in Graves' hyperthyroidism and ophthalmopathy. TCRdb fed the multiplex PCR reads into MiXCR, producing one record per CDR3 protein. The data hold a few hundred thousand distinct CDR3 sequences, with about a sixth observed a single time. Sequencing was carried out using blood. The receptors stem from a woman between 18 and 29 years old with Graves' hyperthyroidism. The CDR3 runs from the conserved cysteine through the conserved F or W. Fields, in order: D gene, V gene, clone size, J gene, CDR3 protein, CDR3 DNA. D genes are given only for firm matches. Expanded clones are given a class, and other clones once, few, many or no size at all.

TRBD2	TRBV18	many	TRBJ2-1	CASSLGTSGNEQFF	TGTGCCAGCTCACTAGGGACTAGCGGGAATGAGCAGTTCTTC
NA	TRBV6-2/TRBV6-3	NA	TRBJ1-2	CASSVAAYGYTF	TGTGCCAGCAGTGTGGCAGCTTATGGCTACACCTTC
TRBD2	TRBV20-1	NA	TRBJ2-7	CSALTSGPRIEQYF	TGCAGTGCCCTGACTAGCGGGCCGAGGATCGAGCAGTACTTC
NA	TRBV25-1	NA	TRBJ1-3	CASSDYGGARNTIYF	TGTGCCAGCAGTGACTACGGGGGGGCGCGAAACACCATATATTTT
NA	TRBV18	many	TRBJ2-1	CASSPEPVRNEQFF	TGTGCCAGCTCACCAGAACCGGTACGGAATGAGCAGTTCTTC
NA	TRBV20-1	many	TRBJ2-5	CSAVGGETQYF	TGCAGTGCCGTGGGGGGAGAGACCCAGTACTTC
NA	TRBV7-9	few	TRBJ1-3	CASSRIPPMTRNHSGNTIYF	TGTGCCAGCAGTCGTATCCCCCCCATGACGCGTAACCACTCTGGAAACACCATATATTTT
TRBD2	TRBV7-9	few	TRBJ2-2	CASSSPTSGRAPTGELFF	TGTGCCAGCAGCTCACCGACTAGCGGGAGGGCCCCCACCGGGGAGCTGTTTTTT
NA	TRBV9	few	TRBJ2-2	CASSVQGLSGELFF	TGTGCCAGCAGCGTACAGGGGTTATCCGGGGAGCTGTTTTTT
NA	TRBV7-9	few	TRBJ2-3	CASSPIGTDTQYF	TGTGCCAGCAGCCCAATAGGGACAGATACGCAGTATTTT
NA	TRBV28	many	TRBJ2-7	CASSSRDEQYF	TGTGCCAGCAGTTCGAGGGACGAGCAGTACTTC
NA	TRBV12-3/TRBV12-4	NA	TRBJ2-3	CASSFLDGTDTQYF	TGTGCCAGCAGTTTCCTGGACGGCACAGATACGCAGTATTTT
NA	TRBV12-3/TRBV12-4	many	TRBJ1-2	CASSLQGLYGYTF	TGTGCCAGCAGTTTACAGGGCCTGTATGGCTACACCTTC
TRBD1	TRBV7-8	NA	TRBJ2-1	CASSLAGNRGNLRVKDEQFF	TGTGCCAGCAGCTTAGCGGGTAACAGGGGGAATCTACGAGTAAAGGATGAGCAGTTCTTC
NA	TRBV5-5	few	TRBJ1-5	CASSLGAGGPQHF	TGTGCCAGCAGCCTGGGGGCCGGAGGGCCCCAGCATTTT
NA	TRBV6-2/TRBV6-3	NA	TRBJ2-1	CASSRPGYNEQFF	TGTGCCAGCAGCCGCCCCGGGTACAATGAGCAGTTCTTC
NA	TRBV11-1	many	TRBJ2-2	CASSLFSRTRGELFF	TGTGCCAGCAGCTTATTCTCCAGGACCCGGGGGGAGCTGTTTTTT
NA	TRBV20-1	NA	TRBJ1-1	CSAPGTKVLNTEAFF	TGCAGTGCTCCCGGGACAAAGGTTTTGAACACTGAAGCTTTCTTT
NA	TRBV27	few	TRBJ2-2	CASSGALYSGELFF	TGTGCCAGCAGCGGTGCACTATACTCCGGGGAGCTGTTTTTT
TRBD1	TRBV3-1	many	TRBJ2-7	CASSQGSATGRYEQYF	TGTGCCAGCAGCCAAGGCTCTGCGACAGGGCGTTACGAGCAGTACTTC
TRBD1	TRBV5-6	NA	TRBJ1-4	CASSLPGQGLEKLFF	TGTGCCAGCAGCTTACCGGGACAGGGTCTTGAAAAACTGTTTTTT
TRBD2	TRBV6-2/TRBV6-3	many	TRBJ2-2	CASSFGTETGGTPFYTGELFF	TGTGCCAGCAGTTTCGGGACCGAAACGGGAGGGACACCGTTTTACACCGGGGAGCTGTTTTTT
NA	TRBV28	NA	TRBJ1-1	CASSWRDTAQAFF	TGTGCCAGCAGCTGGCGGGACACGGCTCAAGCTTTCTTT
NA	TRBV14	few	TRBJ1-4	CASSLGGGSEKLFF	TGTGCCAGCAGTCTTGGTGGGGGTAGTGAAAAACTGTTTTTT
TRBD2	TRBV29-1	NA	TRBJ2-3	CSVEEPGGPDTQYF	TGCAGCGTTGAAGAGCCGGGAGGGCCAGATACGCAGTATTTT
NA	TRBV5-8	few	TRBJ1-1	CASSQQLRGTEAFF	TGTGCCAGCAGCCAACAACTACGGGGCACTGAAGCTTTCTTT
NA	TRBV5-4	few	TRBJ1-1	CASSDIMNTEAFF	TGTGCCAGCAGCGACATAATGAACACTGAAGCTTTCTTT
TRBD2	TRBV5-6	many	TRBJ2-3	CASSLGLAGGFTDTQYF	TGTGCCAGCAGCTTGGGACTAGCGGGGGGCTTCACAGATACGCAGTATTTT
NA	TRBV7-7	many	TRBJ2-1	CASSFGRGNNEQFF	TGTGCTAGCAGCTTTGGGCGGGGAAACAATGAGCAGTTCTTC
TRBD2	TRBV12-3/TRBV12-4	few	TRBJ2-2	CASSWRPSPVAGGNTGELFF	TGTGCCAGCAGCTGGCGCCCCAGTCCGGTAGCGGGGGGGAACACCGGGGAGCTGTTTTTT
NA	TRBV7-8	NA	TRBJ1-5	CASSLLDPGRGQPQHF	TGTGCCAGCAGCTTGTTGGACCCTGGACGTGGTCAGCCCCAGCATTTT
TRBD1	TRBV11-3	many	TRBJ2-7	CASSPGTDLLPYEQYF	TGTGCCAGCAGCCCCGGGACAGACTTACTTCCCTACGAGCAGTACTTC
TRBD2	TRBV5-6	many	TRBJ2-3	CASSSGLAGGLKDTQYF	TGTGCCAGCAGCTCCGGACTAGCGGGGGGACTAAAAGATACGCAGTATTTT
TRBD1	TRBV7-9	many	TRBJ2-7	CASSPGDRAYEQYF	TGTGCCAGCAGCCCCGGGGACAGGGCCTACGAGCAGTACTTC
NA	TRBV12-3/TRBV12-4	many	TRBJ2-5	CASSFGETQYF	TGTGCCAGCAGCTTTGGTGAGACCCAGTACTTC
TRBD2	TRBV6-2/TRBV6-3	many	TRBJ2-1	CASRPNWGGGGYNEQFF	TGTGCCAGCAGACCAAATTGGGGCGGGGGAGGTTACAATGAGCAGTTCTTC
NA	TRBV27	NA	TRBJ1-5	CASRNKWDSNQPQHF	TGTGCCAGCAGAAATAAATGGGATAGCAATCAGCCCCAGCATTTT
NA	TRBV11-1	many	TRBJ2-7	CASSLAGAFKSYEQYF	TGTGCCAGCAGCTTAGCAGGGGCTTTCAAGTCCTACGAGCAGTACTTC
NA	TRBV12-3/TRBV12-4	many	TRBJ1-3	CASSLLSRVSGNTIYF	TGTGCCAGCAGTTTACTTTCCAGGGTCTCTGGAAACACCATATATTTT
NA	TRBV5-1	many	TRBJ1-1	CASSLRGNTEAFF	TGTGCCAGCAGTTTGAGGGGGAACACTGAAGCTTTCTTT
TRBD1	TRBV10-3	few	TRBJ1-2	CAIRAGTGVVDGYTF	TGTGCCATCAGAGCCGGGACAGGGGTTGTGGATGGCTACACCTTC
NA	TRBV28	many	TRBJ1-1	CASSERTPQNTEAFF	TGTGCCAGCAGTGAACGGACACCTCAGAACACTGAAGCTTTCTTT
NA	TRBV18	once	TRBJ2-5	CASSPPAQETQYF	TGTGCCAGCTCACCACCGGCCCAAGAGACCCAGTACTTC
TRBD1	TRBV14	NA	TRBJ2-7	CASSQTGKEQYF	TGTGCCAGCAGCCAGACAGGGAAAGAGCAGTACTTC
NA	TRBV20-1	NA	TRBJ2-3	CSAKRGYSTDTQYF	TGCAGTGCTAAGAGGGGATACTCCACAGATACGCAGTATTTT
TRBD2	TRBV24-1	many	TRBJ2-3	CATSISGRAKDTQYF	TGTGCCACCAGCATTAGCGGGAGGGCCAAGGATACGCAGTATTTT
TRBD1	TRBV3-1	NA	TRBJ1-4	CASNDRGNEKLFF	TGTGCCAGCAACGACAGGGGTAATGAAAAACTGTTTTTT
NA	TRBV7-3	many	TRBJ2-5	CASSLNGRGETQYF	TGTGCCAGCAGCTTAAATGGCAGGGGAGAGACCCAGTACTTC
NA	TRBV29-1	NA	TRBJ2-7	CSVARQPYEQYF	TGCAGCGTTGCTAGACAGCCCTACGAGCAGTACTTC
NA	TRBV9	NA	TRBJ2-5	CASNEGGTQETQYF	TGTGCCAGCAACGAGGGGGGAACACAAGAGACCCAGTACTTC
NA	TRBV12-3/TRBV12-4	many	TRBJ1-5	CAAAWNSNQPQHF	TGTGCCGCGGCGTGGAATAGCAATCAGCCCCAGCATTTT
TRBD2	TRBV7-3	NA	TRBJ2-1	CASSRRTSDEQFF	TGTGCCAGCAGCCGGCGGACTAGCGATGAGCAGTTCTTC
NA	TRBV7-9	many	TRBJ1-2	CASSLAWTETYGYTF	TGTGCCAGCAGCTTAGCTTGGACTGAAACCTATGGCTACACCTTC
NA	TRBV7-9	many	TRBJ1-1	CASSEWLMGGDTEAFF	TGTGCCAGCAGCGAGTGGTTGATGGGGGGGGACACTGAAGCTTTCTTT